This TCR beta chain was profiled in a study of T cells after posttransplantation cyclophosphamide. General study points: Later post-transplant blood repertoires were often dominated by donor CD8+ memory clones.

Produced via immunoSEQ multiplex PCR; TCRdb's table is partial and in-frame only. The data contain about 52,000 clones, 90% to 95% of them singletons. CDR3 length equals 16 residues. Per germline, CDR1 LNHNV and CDR2 YYDKDF (reference sequence). With V trimmed by 5 bases and J by 5 bases, 7 bases remained unmatched. With respect to this clone: Its antigen is unidentified.

The chain employs TRBV15 and TRBJ2-3; TRBD2 matches at 13 bases. Sequenced input: PBMCs. The receptor's source is a woman aged 25 to 39 in good health and a related stem cell transplant donor. DNA of the CDR3: TGTGCCACCAGCTGGGGACTAGCGGGGACAGGAGATACGCAGTATTTT. It specifies CATSWGLAGTGDTQYF.